Sequencing of this TCR beta chain was carried out in a study of blood T cell repertoires in COVID-19. About the research overall: Both acute and convalescent COVID-19 samples were obtained from the United States, Italy and Spain. The analysed material was cDNA or gDNA that came from T cells, B-cell-depleted T cells, or PBMCs.

V was trimmed by 0 bases and J by 5 bases, leaving 8 bases between them. Germline CDR1 MGHRA, CDR2 YSYEKL. The CDR3 runs 14 residues. In the original workflow: Reference gene primer amplification yielded estimated nucleated cell counts. Method: immunoSEQ multiplex PCR; TCRdb's copy keeps in-frame clones and lacks some. For V, J and clone size, that table is used; D and trimming come from the DNA. The sample has more than 300,000 clones; around 92% are singletons. Patients in Seattle were enrolled during active infection, then followed longitudinally. The chain joins TRBV4-1 to TRBJ1-5; D remains ambiguous. The TCR originated in a woman in her twenties or thirties with COVID-19, enrolled during active disease. The sequencing sample was made of peripheral blood. The CDR3 DNA reads TGCGCCAGCAGCCAAGAGGGCACCTATCAGCCCCAGCATTTT. Protein product: CASSQEGTYQPQHF.